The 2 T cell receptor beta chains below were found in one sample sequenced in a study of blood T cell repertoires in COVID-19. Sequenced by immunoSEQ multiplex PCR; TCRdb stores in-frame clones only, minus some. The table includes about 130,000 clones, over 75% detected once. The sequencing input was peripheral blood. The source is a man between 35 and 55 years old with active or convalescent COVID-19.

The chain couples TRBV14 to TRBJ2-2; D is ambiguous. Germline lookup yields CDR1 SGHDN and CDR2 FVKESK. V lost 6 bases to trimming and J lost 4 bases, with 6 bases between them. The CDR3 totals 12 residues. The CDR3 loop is CASSPTTGELFF. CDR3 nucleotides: TGTGCCAGCAGTCCTACCACCGGGGAGCTGTTTTTT.

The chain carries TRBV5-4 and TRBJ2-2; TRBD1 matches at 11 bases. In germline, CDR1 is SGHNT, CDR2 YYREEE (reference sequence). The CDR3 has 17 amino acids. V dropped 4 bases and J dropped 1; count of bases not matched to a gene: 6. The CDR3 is CASSPGQGVLNTGELFF. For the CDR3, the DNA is TGTGCCAGCAGCCCGGGACAGGGGGTCTTGAACACCGGGGAGCTGTTTTTT.